This passage covers 24 T cell receptor beta chains from one sample sequenced in a study of blood T cells in healthy people across ages. A J-beta primer mix and a sample-barcoded 5' primer were used in a second PCR of roughly 7 to 12 cycles. Using its own MiXCR run on the 5' RACE reads, TCRdb lists one record per CDR3 protein. The sample carries 850,000 to 1,000,000 distinct CDR3 sequences, roughly 51% recorded once. The sequencing input was blood. Every receptor here comes from a woman aged 55-69 years in good health.

The genes are TRBV20-1 and TRBJ2-7, with a tentative D call TRBD2 (5 bases). CDR3 length equals 12 residues. The germline CDR1 and CDR2 sequences are DFQATT and SNEGSKA (reference sequence). V lost 4 bases and J 3 bases, leaving 10 bases between the germline ends. CDR3 amino acids: CSAKRTSYEQYF. The CDR3 coding sequence is TGCAGTGCTAAAAGAACTAGCTACGAGCAGTACTTC.

The rearrangement joins TRBV30 to TRBJ2-6; D gene unclear. CDR1 and CDR2 (germline): GTSNPN, SVGIG (reference sequence). CDR3 length equals 15 residues. This CDR3 is CAPNSLDSGANVLTF. CDR3 in DNA: TGTGCACCGAACAGCCTAGACTCTGGGGCCAACGTCCTGACTTTC.

Only a few counts were recorded for this clonotype. This chain joins TRBV11-2 and TRBJ2-2; 10 bases align to TRBD2. Trimming cost V 0 bases and J 5 bases; bases outside gene matches: 0. Germline lookup yields CDR1 SGHAT and CDR2 FQNNGV. The CDR3 is 15 amino acids. The CDR3 DNA follows: TGTGCCAGCAGCTTAGAAGCGGGAGGGACCGGGGAGCTGTTTTTT. It is translated as CASSLEAGGTGELFF.

About this clonotype itself: An end of the junction does not agree with germline; a read error may underlie this. The V and J genes are TRBV20-1 and TRBJ2-1; unclear D gene. Per the germline V gene, CDR1 is DFQATT and CDR2 is SNEGSKA (reference sequence). The CDR3 loop spans 10 amino acids. CDR3 in DNA: TGCAGTGCTTCTACGAATGAGCGGTTCTTC. This sequence encodes CSASTNERFF.

The chain combines TRBV18 with TRBJ2-7; D call uncertain. CDR3 length: 15 amino acids. From germline, CDR1 is KGHSH and CDR2 LQKENI. The germline V and J ends were trimmed by 1 base and 0 bases, with 10 bases remaining between them. CDR3 DNA: TGTGCCAGCTCACCACTACGGGCAGCCTCCTACGAGCAGTACTTC. Its translation is CASSPLRAASYEQYF.

The V and J genes are TRBV4-1 and TRBJ2-3; D may be TRBD2 (5 bases). V was clipped by 0 bases and J by 0 bases, with 7 bases between them. Germline V gives CDR1 MGHRA, CDR2 YSYEKL. CDR3 size: 15 residues. The CDR3 here is CASSQDSASTDTQYF. In DNA form, the CDR3 reads TGCGCCAGCAGCCAAGATAGCGCTAGCACAGATACGCAGTATTTT.

The rearrangement uses TRBV5-4 and TRBJ2-3; D may match TRBD1 or TRBD2 (5 bases each). Per the germline V gene, CDR1 is SGHNT and CDR2 is YYREEE (reference sequence). Deletions cut 7 bases from V and 4 bases from J, with 16 bases between. The CDR3 has 14 amino acids. CDR3 protein: CASGTTLTSDTQYF. CDR3 DNA: TGTGCCAGCGGGACCACCCTAACCTCAGATACGCAGTATTTT.

This clonotype was detected a few times. The chain employs TRBV7-8 and TRBJ1-6, with D possibly TRBD1 on 6 matching bases. CDR1 is SGHVS, CDR2 FQNEAQ, per germline. Trimming took off 11 bases at V and 16 bases at J, with 12 bases between the two ends. This CDR3 is built from 9 residues. CDR3 DNA sequence: TGTGCCGCGACAGGCCCTCTCCACTTT. It translates to CAATGPLHF.

The chain has TRBV6-1 and TRBJ2-7, with unresolved D. This CDR3 has 10 amino acids. The V and J ends lost 10 bases and 6 bases respectively, with 10 bases between them. The germline gives CDR1 MNHNS, CDR2 SASEGT. The CDR3 is CATHGGEQYF. In DNA, the CDR3 is TGTGCCACCCACGGCGGCGAGCAGTACTTC.

This chain uses TRBV3-1 with TRBJ1-1; tentative D call: TRBD1 (5 bases). CDR3 size: 14 residues. Deletions cut 2 bases from V and 1 base from J, with 8 bases between. Germline assignment: CDR1 LGHDT and CDR2 YNNKEL (reference sequence). For the CDR3, the DNA is TGTGCCAGCAGCCAACCGGGACCGAACACTGAAGCTTTCTTT. It specifies CASSQPGPNTEAFF.

This clonotype was found a few times. J is TRBJ2-3 and V is TRBV11-3; TRBD2 agrees at 9 bases. Germline V CDR1 and CDR2: SGHNT, YENEEA. CDR3 length equals 16 residues. Germline trimming cut 5 bases from V and 2 bases from J; bases unmatched to any gene: 8. CDR3 DNA sequence: TGTGCCAGCAGCATGGGGGTAGCGGGAGACACAGATACGCAGTATTTT. This translates into CASSMGVAGDTDTQYF.

The chain uses TRBV29-1 and TRBJ2-2, with 12 positions matching TRBD2. CDR3 size: 16 residues. Germline-derived CDR1 and CDR2 are SQVTM and ANQGSEA. Losses at the gene ends were 4 bases for V and 5 bases for J; bases not matched to a gene: 8. The CDR3 loop is CSVGLAGGPWTGELFF. Here the CDR3 DNA reads TGCAGCGTTGGCCTAGCGGGAGGGCCGTGGACCGGGGAGCTGTTTTTT.

The chain links TRBV11-1 to TRBJ2-1, with 7 bases that match TRBD1. V shed 5 bases and J 0 bases; nucleotides not matched to a gene: 4. CDR3 length: 15 amino acids. The V gene's germline CDR1 is SGHAT and CDR2 FQDESV (reference sequence). DNA for the CDR3: TGTGCCAGCAGCCCCCGGGACAGCTCCTACAATGAGCAGTTCTTC. Translated: CASSPRDSSYNEQFF.

This clonotype was counted only a few times. V usage is TRBV28 and J usage is TRBJ1-6, with a weak D call TRBD1 (5 bases). The germline CDR1 and CDR2 sequences are MDHEN and SYDVKM. The CDR3 has 14 residues. V shed 8 bases and J shed 1 base, with 9 bases lying between them. CDR3 DNA sequence: TGTGCCAGCGGGGGAGGTTCCTATAATTCACCCCTCCACTTT. It is translated as CASGGGSYNSPLHF.

The genes are TRBV15 and TRBJ2-7; D possibly uses TRBD1 or TRBD2 (6 bases each). Germline V gives CDR1 LNHNV, CDR2 YYDKDF (reference sequence). CDR3 length: 15 residues. V lost 2 bases and J 3 bases, leaving 14 bases between the germline ends. CDR3 DNA sequence: TGTGCCACCAGCAGACCATCTAGGGGGGACTACGAGCAGTACTTC. Translating gives CATSRPSRGDYEQYF.

This clonotype was observed a handful of times. This sequence joins TRBV29-1 and TRBJ2-7; D possibly matches TRBD1 or TRBD2 (6 bases each). Germline CDR1 SQVTM, CDR2 ANQGSEA. This CDR3 spans 13 amino acids. V was trimmed by 0 bases and J by 2 bases, leaving 8 bases between them. The CDR3 nucleotides read TGCAGCGTTGAAGAGGAGGGGGCCTACGAGCAGTACTTC. Protein: CSVEEEGAYEQYF.

The chain couples TRBV12-3 or TRBV12-4 to TRBJ2-4, with TRBD2 identical over 12 bases. This CDR3 has 17 residues. Germline trimming cut 6 bases from V and 3 bases from J; bases unmatched to any gene: 9. This chain's CDR3 is CASSRRTSGDLKNIQYF. The CDR3 DNA reads as TGTGCCAGCAGCCGACGGACTAGCGGGGACCTCAAAAACATTCAGTACTTC.

The chain joins TRBV30 to TRBJ2-7; D ambiguous. The V gene's germline CDR1 is GTSNPN and CDR2 SVGIG (reference sequence). V was clipped by 3 bases and J by 9 bases, with 15 bases between them. CDR3 size: 12 residues. CDR3 loop: CAWSHPTGSQYF. The CDR3 DNA sequence: TGTGCCTGGAGCCACCCCACCGGCTCGCAGTACTTC.

The chain links TRBV20-1 to TRBJ2-1; 8 bases agree with TRBD1. From germline, CDR1 is DFQATT and CDR2 SNEGSKA (reference sequence). The trim removed 2 bases at V and 0 bases at J, leaving 9 bases unmatched. The CDR3 spans 17 residues. CDR3 in amino acids: CSARYGDRPSSYNEQFF. CDR3 DNA sequence: TGCAGTGCTAGATACGGGGACAGGCCGAGCTCCTACAATGAGCAGTTCTTC.

The rearrangement links TRBV6-5 to TRBJ2-5; perhaps TRBD2 as D (5 bases). The germline V gene encodes CDR1 MNHEY and CDR2 SVGAGI. This CDR3 has 15 residues. The V and J ends lost 0 bases and 5 bases respectively, with 13 bases between them. The CDR3 bases are TGTGCCAGCAGTTACTCGAATGGAGGCACGGAGACCCAGTACTTC. Its translation: CASSYSNGGTETQYF.

The chain is built from TRBV6-6 and TRBJ2-5; TRBD1 agrees at 7 bases. Germline values: CDR1 MNHNY, CDR2 SVGAGI (reference sequence). The V gene end was trimmed by 6 bases and the J gene end by 4 bases; junction bases not matched to a gene: 8. CDR3 length equals 14 residues. This CDR3 is CASSLRQGRETQYF. Here the CDR3 DNA reads TGTGCCAGCAGCCTCCGACAGGGCCGAGAGACCCAGTACTTC.

The V gene is TRBV7-2, the J gene TRBJ2-7; D is uncertain. The CDR3 spans 14 residues. CDR1 and CDR2 from the germline V gene are SGHTA and FQGNSA. The ends were cut back, 10 bases at V and 2 bases at J, with 18 bases in the middle. The CDR3 nucleotides read TGTGCCATCACGAAGGAGTGGTTGACCTACGAGCAGTACTTC. Its protein product is CAITKEWLTYEQYF.

The chain has TRBV7-6 and TRBJ2-7, with no clear D. The germline V and J ends were trimmed by 0 bases and 7 bases, with 10 bases remaining between them. The CDR3 consists of 13 residues. Germline lookup yields CDR1 SGHVS and CDR2 FNYEAQ. As DNA, the CDR3 is TGTGCCAGCAGCTTAGCACGGAACCGGGAGCAGTACTTC. Amino acids: CASSLARNREQYF.

V usage is TRBV5-1 and J usage is TRBJ2-7, with D perhaps matching TRBD1 or TRBD2 (5 bases each). The CDR3 extends over 14 amino acids. The V gene's germline CDR1 is SGHRS and CDR2 YFSETQ. With 2 bases removed from V and 6 bases from J, the gap between germline ends came to 15 bases. The CDR3 loop is CASSFEGTSAEQYF. The CDR3 region has the DNA TGCGCCAGCAGCTTTGAGGGGACCTCTGCCGAGCAGTACTTC.